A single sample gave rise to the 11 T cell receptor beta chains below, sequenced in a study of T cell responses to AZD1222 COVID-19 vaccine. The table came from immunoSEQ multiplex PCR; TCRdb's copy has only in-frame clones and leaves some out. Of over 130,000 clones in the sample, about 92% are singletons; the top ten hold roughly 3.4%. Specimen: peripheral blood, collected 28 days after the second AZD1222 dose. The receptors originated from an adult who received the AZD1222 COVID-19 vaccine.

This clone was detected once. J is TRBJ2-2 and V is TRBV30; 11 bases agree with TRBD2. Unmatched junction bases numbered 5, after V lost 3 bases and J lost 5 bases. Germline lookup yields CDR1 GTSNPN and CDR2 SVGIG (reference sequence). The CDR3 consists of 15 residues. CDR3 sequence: CAWRGSGRATGELFF. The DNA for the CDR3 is TGTGCCTGGAGGGGTAGCGGGAGGGCGACCGGGGAGCTGTTTTTT.

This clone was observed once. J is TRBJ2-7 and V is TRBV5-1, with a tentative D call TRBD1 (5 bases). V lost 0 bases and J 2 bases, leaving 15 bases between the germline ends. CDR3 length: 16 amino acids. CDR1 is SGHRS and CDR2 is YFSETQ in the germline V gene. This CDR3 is CASSLGGSGRAYEQYF. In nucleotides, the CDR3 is TGCGCCAGCAGCTTGGGGGGTTCAGGCAGGGCCTACGAGCAGTACTTC.

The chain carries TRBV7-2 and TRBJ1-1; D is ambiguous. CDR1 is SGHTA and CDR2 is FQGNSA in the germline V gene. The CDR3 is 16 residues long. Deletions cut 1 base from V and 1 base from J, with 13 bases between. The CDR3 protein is CASSLDGTRKNTEAFF. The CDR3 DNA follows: TGTGCCAGCAGCTTAGACGGAACAAGGAAGAACACTGAAGCTTTCTTT. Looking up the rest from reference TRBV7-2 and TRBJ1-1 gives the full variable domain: GAGVSQSPSNKVTEKGKDVELRCDPISGHTALYWYRQSLGQGLEFLIYFQGNSAPDKSGLPSDRFSAERTGGSVSTLTIQRTQQEDSAVYLCASSLDGTRKNTEAFFGQGTRLTVV.

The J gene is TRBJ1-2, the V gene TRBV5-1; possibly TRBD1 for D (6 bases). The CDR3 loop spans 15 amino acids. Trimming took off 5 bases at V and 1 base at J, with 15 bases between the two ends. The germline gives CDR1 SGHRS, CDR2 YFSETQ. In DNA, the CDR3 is TGCGCCAGCAGGATGGCAGGGGCAAATAACTATGGCTACACCTTC. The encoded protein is CASRMAGANNYGYTF.

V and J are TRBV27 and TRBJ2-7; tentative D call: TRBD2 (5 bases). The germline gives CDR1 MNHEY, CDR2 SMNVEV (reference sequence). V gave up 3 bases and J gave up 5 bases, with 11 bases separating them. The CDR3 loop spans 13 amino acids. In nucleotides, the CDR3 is TGTGCCAGCAGTTTGATATACGGGAACGAGCAGTACTTC. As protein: CASSLIYGNEQYF.

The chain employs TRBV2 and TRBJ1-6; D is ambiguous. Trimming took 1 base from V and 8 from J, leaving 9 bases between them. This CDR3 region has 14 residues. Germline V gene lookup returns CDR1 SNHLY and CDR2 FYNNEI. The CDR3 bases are TGTGCCAGCAGTGAAGACCGCCGGCATTCACCCCTCCACTTT. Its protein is CASSEDRRHSPLHF. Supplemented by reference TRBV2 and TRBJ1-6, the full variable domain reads EPEVTQTPSHQVTQMGQEVILRCVPISNHLYFYWYRQILGQKVEFLVSFYNNEISEKSEIFDDQFSVERPDGSNFTLKIRSTKLEDSAMYFCASSEDRRHSPLHFGNGTRLTVT.

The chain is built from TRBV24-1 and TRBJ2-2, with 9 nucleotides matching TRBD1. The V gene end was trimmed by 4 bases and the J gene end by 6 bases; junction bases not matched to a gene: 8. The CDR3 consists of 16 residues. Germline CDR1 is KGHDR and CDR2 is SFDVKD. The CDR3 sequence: CATSDPGTGRAGELFF. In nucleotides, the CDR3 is TGTGCCACCAGTGACCCCGGGACAGGGCGTGCCGGGGAGCTGTTTTTT.

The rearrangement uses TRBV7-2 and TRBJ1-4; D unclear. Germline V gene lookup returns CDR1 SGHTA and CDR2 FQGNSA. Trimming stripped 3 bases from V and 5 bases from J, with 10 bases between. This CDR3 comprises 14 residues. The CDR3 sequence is CASSFAGYNEKLFF. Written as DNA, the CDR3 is TGTGCCAGCAGCTTTGCAGGCTACAATGAAAAACTGTTTTTT.

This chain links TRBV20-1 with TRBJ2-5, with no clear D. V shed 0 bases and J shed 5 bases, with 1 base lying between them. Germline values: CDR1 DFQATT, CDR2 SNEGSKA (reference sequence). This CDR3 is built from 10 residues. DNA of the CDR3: TGCAGTGCTAGAGAGGAGACCCAGTACTTC. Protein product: CSAREETQYF.

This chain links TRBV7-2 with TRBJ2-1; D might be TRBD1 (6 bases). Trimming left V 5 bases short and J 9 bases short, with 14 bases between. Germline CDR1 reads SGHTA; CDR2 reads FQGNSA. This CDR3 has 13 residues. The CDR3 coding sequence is TGTGCCAGCAGCATCCGACAGGATGTTGAGCAGTTCTTC. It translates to CASSIRQDVEQFF.

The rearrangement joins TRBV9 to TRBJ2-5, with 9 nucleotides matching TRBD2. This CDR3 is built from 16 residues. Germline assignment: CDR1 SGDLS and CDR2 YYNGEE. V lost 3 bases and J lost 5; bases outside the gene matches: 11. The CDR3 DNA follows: TGTGCCAGCAGCGGACACCTTAGCGGGAGCGATGAGACCCAGTACTTC. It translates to CASSGHLSGSDETQYF.